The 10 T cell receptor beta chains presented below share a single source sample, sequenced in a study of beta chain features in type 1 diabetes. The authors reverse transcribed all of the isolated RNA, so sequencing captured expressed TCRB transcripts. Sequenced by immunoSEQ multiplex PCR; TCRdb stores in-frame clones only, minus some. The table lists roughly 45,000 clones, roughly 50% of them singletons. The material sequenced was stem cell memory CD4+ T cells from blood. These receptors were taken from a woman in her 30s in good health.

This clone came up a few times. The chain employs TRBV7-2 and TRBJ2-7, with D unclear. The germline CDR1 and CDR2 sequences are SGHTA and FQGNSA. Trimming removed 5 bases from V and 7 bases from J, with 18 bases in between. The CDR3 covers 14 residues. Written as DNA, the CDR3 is TGTGCCAGCAGCCCGATGACAAGCCTCCGGGAGCAGTACTTC. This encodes CASSPMTSLREQYF.

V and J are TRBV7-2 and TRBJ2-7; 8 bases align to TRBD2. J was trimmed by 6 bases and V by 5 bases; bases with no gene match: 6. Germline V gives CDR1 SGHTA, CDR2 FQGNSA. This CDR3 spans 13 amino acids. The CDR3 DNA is TGTGCCAGCAGCATCGGACTAGCAGCCGAGCAGTACTTC. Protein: CASSIGLAAEQYF.

The CDR3 coding sequence is TGCGCCAGCAGCCAAGATTTTACTAACAATGAGCAGTTCTTC. As protein: CASSQDFTNNEQFF. This rearrangement joins TRBV4-3 to TRBJ2-1; D is unclear. Germline V gene lookup returns CDR1 LGHNA and CDR2 YSLEER. This CDR3 spans 14 amino acids. The germline V and J ends were trimmed by 0 bases and 5 bases, with 8 bases remaining between them.

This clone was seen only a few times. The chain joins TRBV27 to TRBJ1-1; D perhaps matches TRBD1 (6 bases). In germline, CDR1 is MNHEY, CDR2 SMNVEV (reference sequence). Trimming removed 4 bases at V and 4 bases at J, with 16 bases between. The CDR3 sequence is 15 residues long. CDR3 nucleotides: TGTGCCAGCAGTTCCCAAGGGGGGGGCACCACTGAAGCTTTCTTT. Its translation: CASSSQGGGTTEAFF.

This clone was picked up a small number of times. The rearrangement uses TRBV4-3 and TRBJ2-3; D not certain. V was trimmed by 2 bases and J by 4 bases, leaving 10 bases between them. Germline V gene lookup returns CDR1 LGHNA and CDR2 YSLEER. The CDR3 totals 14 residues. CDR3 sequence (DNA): TGCGCCAGCAGCCAATCTCGCGTTTCAGATACGCAGTATTTT. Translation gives CASSQSRVSDTQYF.

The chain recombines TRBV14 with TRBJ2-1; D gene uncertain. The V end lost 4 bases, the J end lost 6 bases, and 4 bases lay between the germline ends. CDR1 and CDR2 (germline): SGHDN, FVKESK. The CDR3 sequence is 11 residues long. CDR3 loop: CASSLLNEQFF. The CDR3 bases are TGTGCCAGCAGCCTCCTCAATGAGCAGTTCTTC.

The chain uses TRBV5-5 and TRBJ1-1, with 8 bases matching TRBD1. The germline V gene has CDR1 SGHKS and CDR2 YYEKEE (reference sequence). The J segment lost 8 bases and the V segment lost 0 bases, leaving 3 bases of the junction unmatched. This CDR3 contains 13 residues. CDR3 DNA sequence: TGTGCCAGCAGCTTGGCCTGGGACAGGGAAGCTTTCTTT. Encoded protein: CASSLAWDREAFF.

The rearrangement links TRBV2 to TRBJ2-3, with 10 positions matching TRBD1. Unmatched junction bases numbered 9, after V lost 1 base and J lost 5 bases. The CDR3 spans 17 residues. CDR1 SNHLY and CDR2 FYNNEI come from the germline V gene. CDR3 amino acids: CASSEGRVTGGLDTQYF. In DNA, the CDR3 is TGTGCCAGCAGTGAAGGGAGAGTGACAGGGGGCTTAGATACGCAGTATTTT.

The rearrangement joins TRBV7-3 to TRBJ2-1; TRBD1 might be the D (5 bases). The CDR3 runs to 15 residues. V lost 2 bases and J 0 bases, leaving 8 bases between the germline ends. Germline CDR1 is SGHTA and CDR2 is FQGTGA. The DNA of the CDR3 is TGTGCCAGCAGCTTAGACAGTGGCTCCTACAATGAGCAGTTCTTC. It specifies CASSLDSGSYNEQFF. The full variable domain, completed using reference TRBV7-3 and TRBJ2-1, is GAGVSQTPSNKVTEKGKYVELRCDPISGHTALYWYRQSLGQGPEFLIYFQGTGAADDSGLPNDRFFAVRPEGSVSTLKIQRTERGDSAVYLCASSLDSGSYNEQFFGPGTRLTVL.

In DNA form, the CDR3 reads TGTGCCAGCAGCTTGGCTAGGCGGGAGCAACTGTTTTTT. Its translation: CASSLARREQLFF. This chain uses TRBV5-5 with TRBJ1-4; D is uncertain. Germline loops: CDR1 SGHKS, CDR2 YYEKEE (reference sequence). The germline V and J ends were trimmed by 0 bases and 12 bases, with 12 bases remaining between them. The CDR3 runs to 13 residues.